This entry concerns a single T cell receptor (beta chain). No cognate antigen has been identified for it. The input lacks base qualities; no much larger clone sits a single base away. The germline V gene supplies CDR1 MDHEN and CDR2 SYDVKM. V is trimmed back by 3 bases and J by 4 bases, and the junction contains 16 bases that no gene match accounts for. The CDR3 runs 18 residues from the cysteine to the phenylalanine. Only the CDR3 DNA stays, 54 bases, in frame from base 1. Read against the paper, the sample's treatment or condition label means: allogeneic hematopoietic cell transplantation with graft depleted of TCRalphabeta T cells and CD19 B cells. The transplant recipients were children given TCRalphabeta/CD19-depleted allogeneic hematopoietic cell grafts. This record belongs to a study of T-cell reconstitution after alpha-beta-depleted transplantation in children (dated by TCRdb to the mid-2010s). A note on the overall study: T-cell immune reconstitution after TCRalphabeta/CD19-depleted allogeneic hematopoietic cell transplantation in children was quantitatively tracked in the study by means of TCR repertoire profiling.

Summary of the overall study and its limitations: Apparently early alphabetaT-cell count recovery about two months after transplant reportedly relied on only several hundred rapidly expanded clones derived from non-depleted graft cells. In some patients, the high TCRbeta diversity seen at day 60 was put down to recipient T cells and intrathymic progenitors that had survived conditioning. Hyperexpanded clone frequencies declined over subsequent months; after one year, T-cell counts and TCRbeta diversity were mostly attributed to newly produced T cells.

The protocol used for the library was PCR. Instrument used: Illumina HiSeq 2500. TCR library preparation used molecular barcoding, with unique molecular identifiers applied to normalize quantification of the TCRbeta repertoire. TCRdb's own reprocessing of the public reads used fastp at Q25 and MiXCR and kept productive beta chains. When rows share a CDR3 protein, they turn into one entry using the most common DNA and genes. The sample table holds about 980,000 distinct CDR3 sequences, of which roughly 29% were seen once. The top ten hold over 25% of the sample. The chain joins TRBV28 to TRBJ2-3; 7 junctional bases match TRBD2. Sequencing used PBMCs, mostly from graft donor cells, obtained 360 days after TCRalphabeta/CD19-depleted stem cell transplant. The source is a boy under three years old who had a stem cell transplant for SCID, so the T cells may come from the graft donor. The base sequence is TGTGCCAGCAGTTTTTCTGGACTAGTGCCCGGATCCGCAGATACGCAGTATTTT. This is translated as CASSFSGLVPGSADTQYF.